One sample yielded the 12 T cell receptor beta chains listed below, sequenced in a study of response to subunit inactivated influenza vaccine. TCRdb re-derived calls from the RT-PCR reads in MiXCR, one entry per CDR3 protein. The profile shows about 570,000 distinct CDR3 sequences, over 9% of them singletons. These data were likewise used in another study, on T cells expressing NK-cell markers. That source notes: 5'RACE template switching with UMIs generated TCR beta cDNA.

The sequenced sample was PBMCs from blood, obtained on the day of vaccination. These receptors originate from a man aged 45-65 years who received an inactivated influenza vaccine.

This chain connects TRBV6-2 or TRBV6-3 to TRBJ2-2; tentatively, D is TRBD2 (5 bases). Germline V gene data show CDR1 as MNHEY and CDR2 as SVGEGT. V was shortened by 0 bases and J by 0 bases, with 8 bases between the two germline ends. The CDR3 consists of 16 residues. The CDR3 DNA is TGTGCCAGCAGTTACTCGCCAGCGGCGAACACCGGGGAGCTGTTTTTT. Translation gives CASSYSPAANTGELFF.

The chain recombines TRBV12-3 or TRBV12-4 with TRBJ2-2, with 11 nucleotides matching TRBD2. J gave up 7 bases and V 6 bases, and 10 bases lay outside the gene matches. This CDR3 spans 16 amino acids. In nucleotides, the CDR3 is TGTGCCAGCAGGATAACTAGCGGGAGTGGTATCGGGGAGCTGTTTTTT. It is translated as CASRITSGSGIGELFF.

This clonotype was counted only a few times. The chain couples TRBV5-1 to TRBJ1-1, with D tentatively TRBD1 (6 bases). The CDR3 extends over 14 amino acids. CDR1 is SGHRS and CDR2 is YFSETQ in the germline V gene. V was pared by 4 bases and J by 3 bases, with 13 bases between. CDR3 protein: CASSPNRDYTEAFF. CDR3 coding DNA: TGCGCCAGCAGCCCAAACAGGGATTACACTGAAGCTTTCTTT.

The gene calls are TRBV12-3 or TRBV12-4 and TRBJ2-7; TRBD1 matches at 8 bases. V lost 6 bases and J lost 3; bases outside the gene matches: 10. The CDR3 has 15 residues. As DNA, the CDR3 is TGTGCCAGCAGCCCAGGGGGCGGTACTGTCTACGAGCAGTACTTC. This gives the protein CASSPGGGTVYEQYF.

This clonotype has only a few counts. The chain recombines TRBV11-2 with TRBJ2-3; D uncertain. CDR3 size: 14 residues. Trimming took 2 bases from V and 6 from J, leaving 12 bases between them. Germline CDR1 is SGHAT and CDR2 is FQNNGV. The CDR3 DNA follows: TGTGCCAGCAGCTTATGGGCCTCTGAGGATACGCAGTATTTT. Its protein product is CASSLWASEDTQYF.

CDR3 in amino acids: CASKPRQGSYEQYF. DNA for the CDR3: TGCGCCAGCAAACCTCGACAGGGCAGCTACGAGCAGTACTTC. The V gene is TRBV4-1, the J gene TRBJ2-7, with 7 positions matching TRBD1. The J segment lost 3 bases and the V segment lost 7 bases, leaving 9 bases of the junction unmatched. This CDR3 comprises 14 residues. Per the germline V gene, CDR1 is MGHRA and CDR2 is YSYEKL.

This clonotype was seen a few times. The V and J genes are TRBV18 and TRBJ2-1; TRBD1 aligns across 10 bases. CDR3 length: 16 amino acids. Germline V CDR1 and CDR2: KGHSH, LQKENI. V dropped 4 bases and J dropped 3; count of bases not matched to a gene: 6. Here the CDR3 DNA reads TGTGCCAGCTCACTTTTAGGACAGGGGGGCTACAATGAGCAGTTCTTC. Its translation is CASSLLGQGGYNEQFF.

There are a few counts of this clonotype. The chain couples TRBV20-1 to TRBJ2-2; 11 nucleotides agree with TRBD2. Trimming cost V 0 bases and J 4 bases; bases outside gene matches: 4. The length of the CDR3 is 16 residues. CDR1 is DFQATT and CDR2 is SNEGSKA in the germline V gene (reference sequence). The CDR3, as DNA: TGCAGTGCTAGAGATAGCGGGAGGGCGGTCACCGGGGAGCTGTTTTTT. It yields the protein CSARDSGRAVTGELFF.

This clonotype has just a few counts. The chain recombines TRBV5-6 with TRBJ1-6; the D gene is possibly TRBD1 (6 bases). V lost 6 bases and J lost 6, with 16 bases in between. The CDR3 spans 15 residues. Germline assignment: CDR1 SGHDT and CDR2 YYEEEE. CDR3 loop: CASTRWTVLNSPLHF. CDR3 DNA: TGTGCCAGCACCCGATGGACAGTTCTTAATTCACCCCTCCACTTT.

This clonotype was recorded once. This CDR3 is CASSRKPGQGQETQYF. CDR3 DNA sequence: TGTGCCAGCAGCCGAAAACCGGGACAGGGCCAAGAGACCCAGTACTTC. V and J are TRBV6-1 and TRBJ2-5, with 9 bases fitting TRBD1. Germline V gene lookup returns CDR1 MNHNS and CDR2 SASEGT. V shed 6 bases, J shed 1 base, and the junction held 9 bases outside the gene matches. The CDR3 consists of 16 residues.

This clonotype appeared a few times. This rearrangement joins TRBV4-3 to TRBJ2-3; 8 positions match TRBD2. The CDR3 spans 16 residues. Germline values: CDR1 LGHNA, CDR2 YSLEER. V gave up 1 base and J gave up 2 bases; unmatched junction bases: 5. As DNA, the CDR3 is TGCGCCAGCAGCCAAGTTACTAGCGGCACCACAGATACGCAGTATTTT. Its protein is CASSQVTSGTTDTQYF.

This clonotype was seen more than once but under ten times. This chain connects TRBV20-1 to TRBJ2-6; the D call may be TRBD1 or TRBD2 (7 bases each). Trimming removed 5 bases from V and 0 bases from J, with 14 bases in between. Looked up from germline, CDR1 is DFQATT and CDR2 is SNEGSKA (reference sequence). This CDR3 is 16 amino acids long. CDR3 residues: CSARQGGVSGANVLTF. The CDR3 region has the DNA TGCAGTGCTCGGCAGGGGGGGGTCTCTGGGGCCAACGTCCTGACTTTC.